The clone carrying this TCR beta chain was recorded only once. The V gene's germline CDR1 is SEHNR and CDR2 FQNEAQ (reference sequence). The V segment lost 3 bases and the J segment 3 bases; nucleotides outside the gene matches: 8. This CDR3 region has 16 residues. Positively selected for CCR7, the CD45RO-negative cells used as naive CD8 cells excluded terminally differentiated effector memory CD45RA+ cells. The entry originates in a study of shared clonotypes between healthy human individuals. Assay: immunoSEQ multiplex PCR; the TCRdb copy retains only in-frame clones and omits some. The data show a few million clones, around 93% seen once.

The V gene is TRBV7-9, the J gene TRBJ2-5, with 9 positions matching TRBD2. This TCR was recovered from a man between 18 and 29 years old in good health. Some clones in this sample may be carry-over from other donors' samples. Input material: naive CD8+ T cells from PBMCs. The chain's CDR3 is CASSFIAGVGEETQYF. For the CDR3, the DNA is TGTGCCAGCAGCTTTATAGCGGGAGTGGGTGAAGAGACCCAGTACTTC. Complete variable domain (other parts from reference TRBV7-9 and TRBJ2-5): DTGVSQNPRHKITKRGQNVTFRCDPISEHNRLYWYRQTLGQGPEFLTYFQNEAQLEKSRLLSDRFSAERPKGSFSTLEIQRTEQGDSAMYLCASSFIAGVGEETQYFGPGTRLLVL.